These 32 T cell receptor beta chains came from one sample sequenced in a study of cytomegalovirus exposure and HLA in healthy donors. The study ran its PCR with 60 Vbeta and 13 Jbeta primers. Sequencing was performed with immunoSEQ multiplex PCR; in TCRdb, only in-frame clones are kept and a portion is missing. The sample carries 150,000 to 200,000 clones, approximately 83% recorded once. Sequenced material: PBMCs. The receptors originated from a man between 18 and 29 years old in good health and CMV-seropositive.

The rearrangement uses TRBV9 and TRBJ1-6; 7 nucleotides line up with TRBD1. Germline V CDR1 and CDR2: SGDLS, YYNGEE. V trimming: 4 bases; J trimming: 0 bases; junction bases outside the gene matches: 4. The CDR3 consists of 16 residues. CDR3 nucleotide sequence: TGTGCCAGCAGCCCGCGGGACAGCTCCTATAATTCACCCCTCCACTTT. This encodes CASSPRDSSYNSPLHF.

The rearrangement links TRBV7-9 to TRBJ2-7; 9 bases align to TRBD2. The CDR3 loop spans 14 amino acids. Germline loops: CDR1 SEHNR, CDR2 FQNEAQ (reference sequence). J was trimmed by 4 bases and V by 5 bases; bases with no gene match: 6. This CDR3 reads CASSPGRGGYEQYF. The CDR3 nucleotides read TGTGCCAGCAGCCCCGGGCGGGGGGGATACGAGCAGTACTTC.

V and J are TRBV5-1 and TRBJ1-2; D unclear. With 0 bases removed from V and 8 bases from J, the gap between germline ends came to 11 bases. This CDR3 comprises 13 residues. Germline CDR1 and CDR2: SGHRS and YFSETQ. CDR3 sequence: CASSLETHLGYTF. The CDR3 nucleotides are TGCGCCAGCAGCTTGGAGACTCACTTGGGCTACACCTTC. The variable domain in full, with the rest retrieved from reference TRBV5-1 and TRBJ1-2, is KAGVTQTPRYLIKTRGQQVTLSCSPISGHRSVSWYQQTPGQGLQFLFEYFSETQRNKGNFPGRFSGRQFSNSRSEMNVSTLELGDSALYLCASSLETHLGYTFGSGTRLTVV.

The V and J genes are TRBV6-1 and TRBJ1-1, with 7 bases that match TRBD1. V shed 0 bases, J shed 1 base, and the junction held 5 bases outside the gene matches. Germline V gene data show CDR1 as MNHNS and CDR2 as SASEGT. The CDR3 has 16 amino acids. This CDR3 reads CASSEADRLRNTEAFF. Written as DNA, the CDR3 is TGTGCCAGCAGTGAAGCGGACAGGTTAAGGAACACTGAAGCTTTCTTT.

This chain connects TRBV7-2 to TRBJ2-7, with D possibly being TRBD1 (6 bases). V shed 5 bases and J shed 2 bases, with 10 bases lying between them. Per germline, CDR1 SGHTA and CDR2 FQGNSA. The CDR3 loop spans 13 amino acids. The CDR3 protein is CASSVNRAYEQYF. In DNA, the CDR3 is TGTGCCAGCAGCGTGAACAGGGCCTACGAGCAGTACTTC.

This chain joins TRBV30 and TRBJ2-7; D gene unclear. This CDR3 region has 13 residues. Germline V gene lookup returns CDR1 GTSNPN and CDR2 SVGIG (reference sequence). Trimming took 0 bases from V and 2 from J, leaving 8 bases between them. The CDR3 is CAWSVRNTYEQYF. For the CDR3, the DNA is TGTGCCTGGAGTGTACGTAACACCTACGAGCAGTACTTC.

This chain links TRBV10-3 with TRBJ2-3; 8 nucleotides agree with TRBD2. V lost 4 bases, J lost 0 bases, and 3 bases stayed unmatched. The germline CDR1 and CDR2 sequences are ENHRY and SYGVKD. The CDR3 totals 15 residues. CDR3 residues: CAISGTSTSTDTQYF. In nucleotides, the CDR3 is TGTGCCATCAGTGGGACTAGCACTAGCACAGATACGCAGTATTTT.

The chain joins TRBV2 to TRBJ2-7, with unresolved D. Germline CDR1 reads SNHLY; CDR2 reads FYNNEI. CDR3 length: 13 amino acids. The V gene lost 1 base and the J gene lost 1 base, with 5 bases spanning the gap. The CDR3 loop reads CASSEGGSYEQYF. In DNA, the CDR3 is TGTGCCAGCAGTGAAGGCGGTTCCTACGAGCAGTACTTC.

This rearrangement joins TRBV27 to TRBJ1-2, with D possibly being TRBD1 (6 bases). V lost 2 bases, J lost 8 bases, and 12 bases lay in between. The germline CDR1 and CDR2 sequences are MNHEY and SMNVEV (reference sequence). CDR3 size: 13 residues. DNA for the CDR3: TGTGCCAGCAGTTTAGTCAGGGGATACGGCTACACCTTC. Translated: CASSLVRGYGYTF.

Only one count was recorded for this clone. The chain carries TRBV7-2 and TRBJ1-1, with D perhaps matching TRBD1 (5 bases). CDR1 SGHTA and CDR2 FQGNSA come from the germline V gene. The V gene lost 1 base and the J gene lost 8 bases, with 5 bases spanning the gap. The CDR3 is made up of 11 amino acids. CDR3 sequence (DNA): TGTGCCAGCAGCTTAGGACAGGAAGCTTTCTTT. Residues: CASSLGQEAFF.

The chain has TRBV19 and TRBJ1-1; perhaps TRBD1 as D (6 bases). The CDR3 loop spans 14 amino acids. Germline V gene data show CDR1 as LNHDA and CDR2 as SQIVND (reference sequence). Trimming took 1 base from V and 4 from J, leaving 10 bases between them. CDR3 region: CASSIGGGGTEAFF. The CDR3 DNA sequence: TGTGCCAGTAGTATAGGAGGGGGGGGCACTGAAGCTTTCTTT. Variable domain in full (rest from reference TRBV19 and TRBJ1-1): DGGITQSPKYLFRKEGQNVTLSCEQNLNHDAMYWYRQDPGQGLRLIYYSQIVNDFQKGDIAEGYSVSREKKESFPLTVTSAQKNPTAFYLCASSIGGGGTEAFFGQGTRLTVV.

With respect to this clone: The same CDR3 is also encoded by other DNA sequences in this sample. The chain uses TRBV5-1 and TRBJ1-1; 8 bases align to TRBD1. Trimming took 1 base from V and 2 from J; bases not matched to a gene: 1. From germline, CDR1 is SGHRS and CDR2 YFSETQ. CDR3 length: 14 amino acids. The CDR3 here is CASSLSGGNTEAFF. CDR3 DNA sequence: TGCGCCAGCAGCTTGTCAGGGGGCAACACTGAAGCTTTCTTT.

V usage is TRBV7-9 and J usage is TRBJ1-1; 8 nucleotides align to TRBD1. CDR1 SEHNR and CDR2 FQNEAQ come from the germline V gene (reference sequence). V lost 6 bases, J lost 6 bases, and 6 bases stayed unmatched. This CDR3 region has 13 residues. Here the CDR3 reads CASRDRDAAEAFF. The CDR3 DNA sequence: TGTGCCAGCAGGGACAGGGACGCGGCTGAAGCTTTCTTT.

The CDR3 protein is CASSEWTPLGVGELFF. The CDR3 DNA reads as TGCGCCAGCAGTGAGTGGACACCGCTTGGGGTCGGGGAGCTGTTTTTT. The J gene is TRBJ2-2, the V gene TRBV10-1; maybe TRBD1 (5 bases). In germline, CDR1 is WNHNN, CDR2 SYGVQD (reference sequence). This CDR3 region has 16 residues. Trimming removed 1 base from V and 7 bases from J, with 16 bases in between.

The DNA of the CDR3 is TGTGCCAGTAGTGTGGACAGCTATGGCTACACCTTC. This sequence encodes CASSVDSYGYTF. The chain is built from TRBV19 and TRBJ1-2; tentative D call: TRBD1 (6 bases). The CDR3 is 12 residues long. Germline V gene data show CDR1 as LNHDA and CDR2 as SQIVND (reference sequence). The germline V and J ends were trimmed by 5 bases and 4 bases, with 8 bases remaining between them. Drawing the rest from reference TRBV19 and TRBJ1-2, the complete variable domain is DGGITQSPKYLFRKEGQNVTLSCEQNLNHDAMYWYRQDPGQGLRLIYYSQIVNDFQKGDIAEGYSVSREKKESFPLTVTSAQKNPTAFYLCASSVDSYGYTFGSGTRLTVV.

The chain employs TRBV5-1 and TRBJ1-5, with D perhaps matching TRBD1 (6 bases). V was cut by 2 bases and J by 4 bases, with 10 bases left in between. Germline V gene lookup returns CDR1 SGHRS and CDR2 YFSETQ. The CDR3 length is 14 residues. CDR3 region: CASSLGQLNQPQHF. The CDR3 DNA is TGCGCCAGCAGCTTAGGACAGCTGAATCAGCCCCAGCATTTT.

This clone is a singleton in its sample. The junction does not match germline at one end; this may be a read error. The CDR3 loop is CASSESGERGGIVF. The CDR3 DNA is TGTGCCAGCAGTGAAAGTGGGGAGCGGGGGGGCATCGTTTTT. The chain is built from TRBV6-1 and TRBJ2-3; 10 nucleotides agree with TRBD2. Germline V gene lookup returns CDR1 MNHNS and CDR2 SASEGT. This CDR3 comprises 14 residues.

The chain recombines TRBV7-3 with TRBJ2-3, with 15 bases identical to TRBD2. Germline values: CDR1 SGHTA, CDR2 FQGTGA. This CDR3 is built from 17 residues. V trimming: 5 bases; J trimming: 5 bases; junction bases outside the gene matches: 8. CDR3 in DNA: TGTGCCAGCAGCCCAGAAGGACTAGCGGGGGGGGGAGATACGCAGTATTTT. It encodes CASSPEGLAGGGDTQYF.

The chain links TRBV7-8 to TRBJ1-5, with D possibly TRBD1 on 5 matching bases. Per germline, CDR1 SGHVS and CDR2 FQNEAQ. Trimming shortened V by 3 bases and J by 4 bases, and 13 bases separated the two germline ends. This CDR3 is built from 15 residues. In DNA, the CDR3 is TGTGCCAGCAGCTTGCACAGGTTACCTAATCAGCCCCAGCATTTT. This codes for CASSLHRLPNQPQHF.

In this sample, this clone turned up once. The chain has TRBV7-6 and TRBJ2-3; 7 bases are shared with TRBD2. Germline V gene lookup returns CDR1 SGHVS and CDR2 FNYEAQ. Trimming removed 6 bases from V and 3 bases from J; junction bases left unmatched: 9. This CDR3 comprises 15 residues. The CDR3 loop reads CASSETGGITDTQYF. The CDR3 DNA is TGTGCCAGCAGTGAAACCGGGGGGATTACAGATACGCAGTATTTT.

This clone was detected only a few times. The rearrangement joins TRBV7-9 to TRBJ2-7; D ambiguous. The CDR3 spans 14 residues. The V and J ends lost 5 bases and 1 base respectively, with 12 bases between them. CDR1 is SEHNR and CDR2 is FQNEAQ in the germline V gene (reference sequence). This CDR3 reads CASSPVGPSYEQYF. The CDR3 region has the DNA TGTGCCAGCAGCCCGGTTGGTCCATCCTACGAGCAGTACTTC.

J is TRBJ2-3 and V is TRBV9; a weak D match, TRBD1 (5 bases). CDR1 is SGDLS, CDR2 YYNGEE, per germline. The germline V and J ends were trimmed by 5 bases and 3 bases, with 13 bases remaining between them. This CDR3 has 14 amino acids. CDR3 loop: CASREMDKTDTQYF. The CDR3 nucleotides are TGTGCCAGCAGGGAGATGGACAAAACAGATACGCAGTATTTT.

The chain uses TRBV6-1 and TRBJ1-1, with TRBD1 identical over 7 bases. Losses at the gene ends were 8 bases for V and 4 bases for J; bases not matched to a gene: 10. The CDR3 has 14 residues. In germline, CDR1 is MNHNS, CDR2 SASEGT. The CDR3 sequence is CASADQGESTEAFF. CDR3 nucleotide sequence: TGTGCCAGCGCCGACCAGGGGGAGTCCACTGAAGCTTTCTTT.

The chain employs TRBV27 and TRBJ2-7; 10 nucleotides match TRBD1. CDR3 length: 17 residues. The V and J ends lost 6 bases and 0 bases, in that order; junction bases with no gene match: 11. Germline lookup yields CDR1 MNHEY and CDR2 SMNVEV (reference sequence). CDR3 protein: CASSSSRTGGYSYEQYF. CDR3 DNA sequence: TGTGCCAGCAGCTCCTCTCGGACAGGGGGTTACTCCTACGAGCAGTACTTC.

This chain links TRBV5-4 with TRBJ1-6, with 7 bases fitting TRBD1. The CDR3 sequence is 16 residues long. From germline, CDR1 is SGHNT and CDR2 YYREEE (reference sequence). V was clipped by 3 bases and J by 9 bases; unmatched bases: 12. The CDR3 loop is CASSSPGRPGGSPLHF. CDR3 nucleotides: TGTGCCAGCAGCTCCCCGGGACGCCCAGGGGGTTCACCCCTCCACTTT. The entire variable domain, with the rest obtained from reference TRBV5-4 and TRBJ1-6, is as follows: ETGVTQSPTHLIKTRGQQVTLRCSSQSGHNTVSWYQQALGQGPQFIFQYYREEENGRGNFPPRFSGLQFPNYSSELNVNALELDDSALYLCASSSPGRPGGSPLHFGNGTRLTVT.

This clone has just a few counts. The chain couples TRBV4-1 to TRBJ2-7, with 8 bases lining up with TRBD2. Germline CDR1 MGHRA, CDR2 YSYEKL. The V gene end was trimmed by 4 bases and the J gene end by 0 bases; junction bases not matched to a gene: 5. The CDR3 runs 15 residues. The CDR3 sequence is CASSPTSASSYEQYF. CDR3 sequence (DNA): TGCGCCAGCAGCCCGACTAGCGCAAGCTCCTACGAGCAGTACTTC.

The rearrangement joins TRBV7-9 to TRBJ2-7; D is ambiguous. The length of the CDR3 is 15 residues. Per germline, CDR1 SEHNR and CDR2 FQNEAQ (reference sequence). Trimming removed 0 bases at V and 0 bases at J, with 9 bases between. The CDR3 DNA reads as TGTGCCAGCAGCTTAGCGGCAGTTAACTCCTACGAGCAGTACTTC. It codes for CASSLAAVNSYEQYF.

Remarks on this clone: The junction differs from germline at one of its ends, possibly a read error. The CDR3 region has the DNA TGTTCCAGCAGCCCTATGGGTCAGAGGGCCCGTTTT. Translated, it gives CSSSPMGQRARF. V gene TRBV7-9 combines with J gene TRBJ1-4; D call uncertain. This CDR3 is built from 12 residues. In germline, CDR1 is SEHNR, CDR2 FQNEAQ (reference sequence).

V gene TRBV29-1 combines with J gene TRBJ2-7, with TRBD1 as a possible D gene (6 bases). V was cut by 4 bases and J by 1 base, with 14 bases left in between. CDR1 is SQVTM, CDR2 ANQGSEA, per germline. This CDR3 contains 14 residues. The CDR3 loop is CSVGTDTASYEQYF. The DNA for the CDR3 is TGCAGCGTTGGGACAGACACAGCATCCTACGAGCAGTACTTC.

The V gene is TRBV5-1, the J gene TRBJ1-2, with 12 bases fitting TRBD1. This CDR3 has 17 residues. The V gene's germline CDR1 is SGHRS and CDR2 YFSETQ. The J segment lost 8 bases and the V segment lost 0 bases, leaving 11 bases of the junction unmatched. Here the CDR3 reads CASSLELPGQGARGYTF. The DNA for the CDR3 is TGCGCCAGCAGCTTGGAACTTCCGGGACAGGGGGCGCGAGGCTACACCTTC.

The chain carries TRBV9 and TRBJ2-7; the D gene is possibly TRBD2 (5 bases). Trimming cost V 3 bases and J 2 bases, with 12 bases left between them. This CDR3 contains 14 residues. CDR1 and CDR2 from the germline V gene are SGDLS and YYNGEE. The CDR3 spells CASSARTDAYEQYF. Here the CDR3 DNA reads TGTGCCAGCAGCGCTCGGACTGATGCCTACGAGCAGTACTTC.

The chain uses TRBV5-1 and TRBJ1-1, with D unresolved. This CDR3 has 14 amino acids. The ends were cut back, 4 bases at V and 1 base at J, with 11 bases in the middle. Germline CDR1 SGHRS, CDR2 YFSETQ. The CDR3 spells CASSPGGSNTEAFF. The CDR3 coding sequence is TGCGCCAGCAGCCCCGGCGGGTCGAACACTGAAGCTTTCTTT.